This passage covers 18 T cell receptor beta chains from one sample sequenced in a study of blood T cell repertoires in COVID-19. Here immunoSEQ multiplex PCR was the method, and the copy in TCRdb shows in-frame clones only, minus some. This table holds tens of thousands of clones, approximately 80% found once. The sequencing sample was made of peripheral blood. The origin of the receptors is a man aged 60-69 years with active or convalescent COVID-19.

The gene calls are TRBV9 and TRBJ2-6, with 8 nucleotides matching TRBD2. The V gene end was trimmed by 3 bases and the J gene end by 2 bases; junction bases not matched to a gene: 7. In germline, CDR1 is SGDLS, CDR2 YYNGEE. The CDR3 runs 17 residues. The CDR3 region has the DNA TGTGCCAGCAGCGGAACGGGGGGGACTGCTGGGGCCAACGTCCTGACTTTC. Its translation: CASSGTGGTAGANVLTF.

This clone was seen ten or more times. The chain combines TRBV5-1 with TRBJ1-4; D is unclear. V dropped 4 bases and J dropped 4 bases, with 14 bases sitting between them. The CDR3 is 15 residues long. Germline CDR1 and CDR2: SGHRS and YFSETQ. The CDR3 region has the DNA TGCGCCAGCAGCCTTACGAGCGGCATTAATGAAAAACTGTTTTTT. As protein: CASSLTSGINEKLFF.

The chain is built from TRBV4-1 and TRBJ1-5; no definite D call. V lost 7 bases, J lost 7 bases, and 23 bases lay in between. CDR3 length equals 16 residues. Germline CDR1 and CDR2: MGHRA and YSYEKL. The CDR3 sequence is CASTDNMDWEGQPQHF. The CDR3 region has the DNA TGCGCCAGCACAGATAATATGGACTGGGAAGGACAGCCCCAGCATTTT.

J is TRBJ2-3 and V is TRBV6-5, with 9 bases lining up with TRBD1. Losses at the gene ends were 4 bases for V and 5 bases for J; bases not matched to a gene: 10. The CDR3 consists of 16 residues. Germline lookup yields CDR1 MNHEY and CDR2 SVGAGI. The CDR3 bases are TGTGCCAGCAGTTCATTGAGGACAGGGGTGGTAGATACGCAGTATTTT. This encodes CASSSLRTGVVDTQYF.

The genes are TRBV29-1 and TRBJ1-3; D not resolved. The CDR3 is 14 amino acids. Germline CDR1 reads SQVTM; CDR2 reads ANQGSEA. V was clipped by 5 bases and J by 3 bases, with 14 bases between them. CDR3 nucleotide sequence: TGCAGCGTTAAGTCTCCTAGAATTGGAAACACCATATATTTT. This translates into CSVKSPRIGNTIYF.

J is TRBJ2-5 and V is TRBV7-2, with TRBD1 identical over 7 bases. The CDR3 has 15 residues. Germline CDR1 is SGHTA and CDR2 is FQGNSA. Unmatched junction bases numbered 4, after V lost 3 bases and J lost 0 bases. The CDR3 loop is CASSFQGGYQETQYF. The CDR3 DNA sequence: TGTGCCAGCAGCTTTCAAGGGGGCTACCAAGAGACCCAGTACTTC.

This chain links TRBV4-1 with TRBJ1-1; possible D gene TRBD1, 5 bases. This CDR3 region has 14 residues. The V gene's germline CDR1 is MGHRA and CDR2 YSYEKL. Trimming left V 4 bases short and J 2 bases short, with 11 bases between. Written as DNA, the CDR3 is TGCGCCAGCAGCCTTACCGGGGGAAACACTGAAGCTTTCTTT. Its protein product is CASSLTGGNTEAFF.

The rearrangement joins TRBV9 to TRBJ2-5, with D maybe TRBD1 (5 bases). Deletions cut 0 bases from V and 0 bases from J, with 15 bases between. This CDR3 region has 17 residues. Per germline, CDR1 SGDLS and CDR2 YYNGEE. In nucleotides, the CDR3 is TGTGCCAGCAGCGTAGGGGCTGCAGGGAACAACCAAGAGACCCAGTACTTC. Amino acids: CASSVGAAGNNQETQYF.

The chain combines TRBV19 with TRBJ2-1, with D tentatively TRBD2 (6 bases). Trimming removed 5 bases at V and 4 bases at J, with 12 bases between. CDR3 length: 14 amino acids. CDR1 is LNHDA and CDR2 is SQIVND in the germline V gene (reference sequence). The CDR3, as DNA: TGTGCCAGTAGTCCGGGACTTTTGTACAATGAGCAGTTCTTC. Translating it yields CASSPGLLYNEQFF.

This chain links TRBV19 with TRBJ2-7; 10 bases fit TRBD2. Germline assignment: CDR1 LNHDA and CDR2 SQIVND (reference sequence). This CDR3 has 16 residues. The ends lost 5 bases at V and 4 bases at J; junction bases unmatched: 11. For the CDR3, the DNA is TGTGCCAGTAGTCCTGATAGGGCTAGCGGGGGTTACGAGCAGTACTTC. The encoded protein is CASSPDRASGGYEQYF. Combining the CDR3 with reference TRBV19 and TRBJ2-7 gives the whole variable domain DGGITQSPKYLFRKEGQNVTLSCEQNLNHDAMYWYRQDPGQGLRLIYYSQIVNDFQKGDIAEGYSVSREKKESFPLTVTSAQKNPTAFYLCASSPDRASGGYEQYFGPGTRLTVT.

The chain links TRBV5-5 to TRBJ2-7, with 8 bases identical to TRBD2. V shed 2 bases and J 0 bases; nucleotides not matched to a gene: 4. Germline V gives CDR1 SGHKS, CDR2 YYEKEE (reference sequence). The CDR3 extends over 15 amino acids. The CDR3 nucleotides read TGTGCCAGCAGCTTTAGCGGGGCCACCTCCTACGAGCAGTACTTC. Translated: CASSFSGATSYEQYF.

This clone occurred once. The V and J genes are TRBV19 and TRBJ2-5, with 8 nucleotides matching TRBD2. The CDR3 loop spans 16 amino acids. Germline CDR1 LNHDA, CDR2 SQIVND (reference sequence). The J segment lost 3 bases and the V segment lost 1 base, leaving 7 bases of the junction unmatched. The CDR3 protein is CASSIVAGTSKETQYF. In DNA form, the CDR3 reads TGTGCCAGTAGTATAGTAGCGGGGACCTCTAAAGAGACCCAGTACTTC.

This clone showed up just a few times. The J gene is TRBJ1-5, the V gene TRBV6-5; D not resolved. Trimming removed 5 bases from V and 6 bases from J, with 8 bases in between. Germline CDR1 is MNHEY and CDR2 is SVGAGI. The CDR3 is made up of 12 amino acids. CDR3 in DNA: TGTGCCAGCAGTCCACGGGGTCAGCCCCAGCATTTT. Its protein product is CASSPRGQPQHF.

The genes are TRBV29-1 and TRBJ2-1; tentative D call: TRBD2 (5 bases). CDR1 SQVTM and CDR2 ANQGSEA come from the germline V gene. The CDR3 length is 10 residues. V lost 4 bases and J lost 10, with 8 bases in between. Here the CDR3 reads CSVGEREQFF. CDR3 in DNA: TGCAGCGTTGGGGAGCGGGAGCAGTTCTTC.

CDR3 nucleotides: TGTGCCAGCAGTTGGACAGGGGTTGAAAAACTGTTTTTT. Amino acid sequence: CASSWTGVEKLFF. The rearrangement uses TRBV25-1 and TRBJ1-4; 9 bases agree with TRBD1. Germline assignment: CDR1 MGHDK and CDR2 SYGVNS. The length of the CDR3 is 13 residues. The J segment lost 7 bases and the V segment lost 5 bases, leaving 2 bases of the junction unmatched. Combining the CDR3 with reference TRBV25-1 and TRBJ1-4 gives the whole variable domain EADIYQTPRYLVIGTGKKITLECSQTMGHDKMYWYQQDPGMELHLIHYSYGVNSTEKGDLSSESTVSRIRTEHFPLTLESARPSHTSQYLCASSWTGVEKLFFGSGTQLSVL.

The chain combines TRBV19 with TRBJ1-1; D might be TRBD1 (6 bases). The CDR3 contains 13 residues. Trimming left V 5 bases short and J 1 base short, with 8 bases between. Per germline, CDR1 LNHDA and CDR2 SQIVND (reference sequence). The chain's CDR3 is CASSQGQNTEAFF. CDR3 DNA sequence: TGTGCCAGTAGTCAGGGACAGAACACTGAAGCTTTCTTT.

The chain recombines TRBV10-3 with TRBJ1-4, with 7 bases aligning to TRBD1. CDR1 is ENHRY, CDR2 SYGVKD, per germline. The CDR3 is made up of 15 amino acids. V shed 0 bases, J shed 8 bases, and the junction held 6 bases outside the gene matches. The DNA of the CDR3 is TGTGCCATCAGTGAGTCTGACAGGGAGGACGAAAAACTGTTTTTT. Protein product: CAISESDREDEKLFF.

The chain's CDR3 is CASGLGTPGNTIYF. CDR3 DNA: TGTGCTAGTGGTTTGGGGACACCAGGAAACACCATATATTTT. The rearrangement links TRBV12-5 to TRBJ1-3, with a weak D call TRBD1 (5 bases). The CDR3 loop spans 14 amino acids. Germline V gene sequence: CDR1 LGHNT, CDR2 FRNRAP. Trimming removed 1 base at V and 4 bases at J, with 8 bases between. The variable domain in full, completed from reference TRBV12-5 and TRBJ1-3, reads DARVTQTPRHKVTEMGQEVTMRCQPILGHNTVFWYRQTMMQGLELLAYFRNRAPLDDSGMPKDRFSAEMPDATLATLKIQPSEPRDSAVYFCASGLGTPGNTIYFGEGSWLTVV.